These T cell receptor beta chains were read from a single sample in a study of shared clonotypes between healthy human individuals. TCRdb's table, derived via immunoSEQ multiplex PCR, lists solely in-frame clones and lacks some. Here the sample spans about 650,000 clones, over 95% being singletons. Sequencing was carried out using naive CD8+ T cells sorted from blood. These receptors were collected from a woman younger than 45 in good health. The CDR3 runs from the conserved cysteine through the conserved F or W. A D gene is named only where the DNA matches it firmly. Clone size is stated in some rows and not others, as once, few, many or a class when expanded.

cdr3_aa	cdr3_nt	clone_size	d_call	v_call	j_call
CASSLAGAYEQYF	TGTGCCAGCAGTTTAGCGGGGGCCTACGAGCAGTACTTC	-	TRBD2	TRBV28	TRBJ2-7
CASSVGRSQVGEQYF	TGTGCCAGCAGCGTAGGAAGGTCTCAGGTCGGCGAGCAGTACTTC	-	-	TRBV9	TRBJ2-7
CAWRVFPAYEQYF	TGTGCCTGGAGGGTTTTTCCCGCCTACGAGCAGTACTTC	-	-	TRBV30	TRBJ2-7
CASSAPRGPSYEQYF	TGTGCCAGCAGTGCCCCACGGGGCCCCTCCTACGAGCAGTACTTC	-	-	TRBV2	TRBJ2-7
CASSPPGDGNTEAFF	TGTGCCAGCTCACCACCGGGGGACGGAAACACTGAAGCTTTCTTT	few	-	TRBV18	TRBJ1-1
CASSEQELSGNTIYF	TGTGCCAGCAGTGAGCAAGAGCTATCTGGAAACACCATATATTTT	once	-	TRBV6-1	TRBJ1-3
CASSPGTVTYEQYF	TGTGCCAGCAGCCCCGGGACGGTTACCTACGAGCAGTACTTC	-	-	TRBV7-9	TRBJ2-7
CASSATGTGRNQPQHF	TGTGCCAGCTCAGCGACCGGGACAGGGAGAAATCAGCCCCAGCATTTT	once	TRBD1	TRBV18	TRBJ1-5
CSVPWTGDYGYTF	TGCAGCGTTCCCTGGACAGGGGACTATGGCTACACCTTC	-	TRBD1	TRBV29-1	TRBJ1-2
CASSLMTESYEQYF	TGTGCCAGCAGTTTGATGACAGAGTCCTACGAGCAGTACTTC	once	-	TRBV28	TRBJ2-7
CASSIATGTSGNTIYF	TGCGCCAGCAGCATCGCTACAGGGACCTCTGGAAACACCATATATTTT	once	-	TRBV5-1	TRBJ1-3
CASSENQYQETQYF	TGCGCCAGCAGTGAAAACCAGTACCAAGAGACCCAGTACTTC	-	-	TRBV10-1	TRBJ2-5
CASSSPWGQETQYF	TGTGCCAGCAGCTCCCCGTGGGGCCAAGAGACCCAGTACTTC	-	-	TRBV11-1	TRBJ2-5
CASSQDPGLVSNEQFF	TGCGCCAGCAGCCAAGATCCCGGACTAGTCTCTAATGAGCAGTTCTTC	-	TRBD2	TRBV4-1	TRBJ2-1
CASSSERAYTDTQYF	TGTGCCAGCAGTTCTGAGCGGGCGTACACAGATACGCAGTATTTT	-	-	TRBV27	TRBJ2-3
CASSQTSGRSGEQFF	TGTGCCAGCAGCCAGACTAGCGGGAGATCGGGTGAGCAGTTCTTC	-	TRBD2	TRBV28	TRBJ2-1
CASSSRASYEQYF	TGTGCCAGCAGCTCCCGGGCCTCCTACGAGCAGTACTTC	-	-	TRBV13	TRBJ2-7
CASSLTPRGNEQFF	TGTGCCAGCAGCTTAACGCCCAGGGGCAATGAGCAGTTCTTC	-	-	TRBV5-5	TRBJ2-1
CASSYGVGSTEQYF	TGTGCCAGCAGTTACGGGGTTGGGTCAACCGAGCAGTACTTC	once	-	TRBV6-5	TRBJ2-7
CASSHSGIGDTQYF	TGCGCCAGCAGCCATAGCGGGATCGGAGATACGCAGTATTTT	-	TRBD2	TRBV4-1	TRBJ2-3
CASWGRDNTPSEQYF	TGTGCCAGCTGGGGGCGGGATAACACTCCGTCAGAGCAGTACTTC	-	-	TRBV28	TRBJ2-7
CASSQDLETQYF	TGCGCCAGCAGCCAAGATCTGGAGACCCAGTACTTC	-	-	TRBV4-1	TRBJ2-5
CASSLGVTSGRSYEQYF	TGTGCCAGCAGCTTGGGGGTTACTAGCGGGAGATCCTACGAGCAGTACTTC	-	TRBD2	TRBV7-6	TRBJ2-7
CASSLAPLRVTEAFF	TGTGCCAGCAGCTTAGCGCCTTTAAGAGTAACTGAAGCTTTCTTT	-	-	TRBV7-8	TRBJ1-1
CSAQETQYF	TGCAGTGCCCAGGAGACCCAGTACTTC	-	-	TRBV20-1	TRBJ2-5
CASSESGRTYEQYF	TGTGCCAGCAGCGAGTCCGGGCGGACCTACGAGCAGTACTTC	-	-	TRBV9	TRBJ2-7
CASSPYSGSYNEQFF	TGTGCCAGCAGTCCATACAGTGGCTCCTACAATGAGCAGTTCTTC	-	-	TRBV28	TRBJ2-1
CASSRGGSPLHF	TGTGCCAGCAGTAGGGGAGGTTCACCCCTCCACTTT	-	-	TRBV28	TRBJ1-6
CASSPGASYEQYF	TGTGCCAGCAGTCCTGGGGCCTCCTACGAGCAGTACTTC	-	-	TRBV27	TRBJ2-7
CASSLVGVSSYEQYF	TGTGCCAGCAGCTTAGTGGGCGTGAGCTCCTACGAGCAGTACTTC	-	-	TRBV7-8	TRBJ2-7
CASRTGQGYEQYF	TGTGCCAGCAGAACCGGACAGGGCTACGAGCAGTACTTC	-	TRBD1	TRBV2	TRBJ2-7
CASSNRLSGLSHSHEQYF	TGCGCCAGCAGCAATAGGCTTAGCGGACTATCCCATTCGCACGAGCAGTACTTC	-	-	TRBV5-1	TRBJ2-7
CASELPGQGSNEQFF	TGTGCCAGCGAATTACCGGGACAGGGTAGCAATGAGCAGTTCTTC	-	TRBD1	TRBV2	TRBJ2-1
CASTSGTGATDTQYF	TGTGCCAGCACCTCCGGGACAGGGGCCACAGATACGCAGTATTTT	once	TRBD1	TRBV19	TRBJ2-3
CASNQSGQEKLFF	TGTGCCAGCAACCAGAGTGGTCAGGAAAAACTGTTTTTT	-	-	TRBV27	TRBJ1-4
CASSARGGEQYF	TGTGCCAGCAGCGCAAGGGGGGGCGAGCAGTACTTC	few	-	TRBV7-9	TRBJ2-7
CASSWGGYTEAFF	TGTGCCAGCAGCTGGGGTGGTTACACTGAAGCTTTCTTT	-	-	TRBV5-6	TRBJ1-1
CASSKWEQGVGGNQPQHF	TGTGCCAGCAGCAAATGGGAACAGGGGGTAGGAGGCAATCAGCCCCAGCATTTT	-	TRBD1	TRBV5-6	TRBJ1-5
CASSQGLASYEQYF	TGCGCCAGCAGCCAGGGACTAGCGTCCTACGAGCAGTACTTC	-	TRBD2	TRBV4-1	TRBJ2-7
CASSHAVAGVAGTQYF	TGTGCCAGCAGCCACGCCGTAGCGGGAGTCGCGGGGACCCAGTACTTC	-	TRBD2	TRBV7-2	TRBJ2-5
CASIGQGAGTDTQYF	TGTGCCAGCATCGGACAGGGGGCTGGCACAGATACGCAGTATTTT	-	TRBD1	TRBV6-5	TRBJ2-3
CASSLGQGRDEQYF	TGTGCCAGCAGCTTGGGACAGGGTCGGGACGAGCAGTACTTC	-	TRBD1	TRBV11-3	TRBJ2-7
CASSLLAFTYEQYF	TGTGCCAGCAGTCTTCTAGCGTTCACCTACGAGCAGTACTTC	once	-	TRBV2	TRBJ2-7
CASSLDSKTQYF	TGTGCCAGCAGCTTAGATTCCAAGACCCAGTACTTC	-	-	TRBV11-1	TRBJ2-5
CAIGLTDTQYF	TGTGCTATCGGACTCACAGATACGCAGTATTTT	-	-	TRBV7-9	TRBJ2-3
CASSARDRGFETQYF	TGTGCCAGCAGCGCCCGGGACAGGGGTTTTGAGACCCAGTACTTC	-	TRBD1	TRBV11-2	TRBJ2-5
CASSTAGEYEQYF	TGTGCCAGCAGTACAGCGGGAGAATACGAGCAGTACTTC	-	TRBD2	TRBV6-5	TRBJ2-7
CASSITRTSGRLLKETQYF	TGTGCCAGTAGTATAACACGGACTAGCGGGAGGCTGCTCAAAGAGACCCAGTACTTC	-	TRBD2	TRBV19	TRBJ2-5
CASSLEVNTEAFF	TGTGCCAGCAGCTTAGAGGTTAACACTGAAGCTTTCTTT	-	-	TRBV7-9	TRBJ1-1
CASSRTEQETQYF	TGTGCCAGCAGCCGGACAGAGCAAGAGACCCAGTACTTC	-	-	TRBV13	TRBJ2-5
CASSQQKGEQYF	TGTGCCAGCAGCCAGCAGAAGGGAGAGCAGTACTTC	once	-	TRBV4-2	TRBJ2-7
CASSLNRAGNTEAFF	TGTGCCAGCAGCCTAAATAGAGCTGGGAACACTGAAGCTTTCTTT	-	-	TRBV11-2	TRBJ1-1
CASSDPLAGTAYEQYF	TGTGCCAGTAGTGATCCCTTGGCGGGTACGGCCTACGAGCAGTACTTC	once	-	TRBV19	TRBJ2-7
CASSLAYRVQGDGYTF	TGTGCCAGCAGCTTAGCATATCGGGTCCAGGGGGATGGCTACACCTTC	-	TRBD1	TRBV7-9	TRBJ1-2
CSVGDGAYEQYF	TGCAGCGTTGGGGACGGCGCCTACGAGCAGTACTTC	-	-	TRBV29-1	TRBJ2-7
CATSRDLGGGNYNEQFF	TGTGCCACCAGCAGAGATCTCGGAGGGGGCAACTACAATGAGCAGTTCTTC	-	-	TRBV15	TRBJ2-1
CASRSTDSYNEQFF	TGTGCCAGCAGATCGACAGATTCCTACAATGAGCAGTTCTTC	-	-	TRBV7-2	TRBJ2-1
CSARDEAFF	TGCAGTGCTAGGGATGAAGCTTTCTTT	-	-	TRBV20-1	TRBJ1-1
CASSNAEDEQFF	TGTGCCAGCAGTAACGCGGAGGATGAGCAGTTCTTC	-	-	TRBV6-6	TRBJ2-1
CSASSRYEQYF	TGCAGTGCTAGCAGCAGATACGAGCAGTACTTC	-	-	TRBV20-1	TRBJ2-7